The 4 T cell receptor beta chains listed next were all sequenced from one sample in a study of yellow fever vaccine responses in identical twins. Via MiXCR, TCRdb re-called the RT-PCR reads, giving one row per CDR3 protein. The data show approximately 20,000 distinct CDR3 sequences, approximately 70% seen once. The input for sequencing was T cells from blood (PBMCs), unsorted or a sorted subset (not recorded which), taken before or after yellow fever vaccination (not recorded which). These receptor sequences come from a woman aged 18-30 years who received the yellow fever vaccine.

The chain's CDR3 is CASSLAAETFHTGELFF. The CDR3 nucleotides are TGTGCCAGCAGCTTAGCGGCGGAGACTTTCCACACCGGGGAGCTGTTTTTT. The V gene is TRBV11-1, the J gene TRBJ2-2; D ambiguous. Per germline, CDR1 SGHAT and CDR2 FQDESV (reference sequence). Trimming cost V 0 bases and J 3 bases, with 14 bases left between them. The CDR3 spans 17 residues.

The chain carries TRBV19 and TRBJ1-6, with D possibly matching TRBD1 (5 bases). The CDR3 is 14 amino acids. The V end was cut by 6 bases, the J end by 9 bases, with 15 bases between. CDR1 LNHDA and CDR2 SQIVND come from the germline V gene (reference sequence). The DNA for the CDR3 is TGTGCCAGTAGCCACCAGGGCGGCAGTTCACCCCTCCACTTT. It yields the protein CASSHQGGSSPLHF.

The J gene is TRBJ2-3, the V gene TRBV12-3 or TRBV12-4; D gene ambiguous. This CDR3 has 13 residues. Between the trimmed V and J ends, which lost 2 bases and 3 bases, there was a span of 6 bases. CDR3 protein: CASSLRDTDTQYF. CDR3 nucleotide sequence: TGTGCCAGCAGTTTAAGGGATACAGATACGCAGTATTTT.

This chain links TRBV2 with TRBJ2-2, with D possibly being TRBD1 (6 bases). CDR1 and CDR2 (germline): SNHLY, FYNNEI. Trimming left V 1 base short and J 0 bases short, with 9 bases between. The CDR3 covers 16 residues. The DNA for the CDR3 is TGTGCCAGCAGTGAAGGGCAGGGGCCGAACACCGGGGAGCTGTTTTTT. It encodes CASSEGQGPNTGELFF.